What follows describes a single T cell receptor (beta chain). What it recognizes is unknown. The CDR3 runs 15 residues. Trimming shortened V by 3 bases and J by 0 bases, and 11 bases separated the two germline ends. Germline CDR1 SGHTA, CDR2 FQGNSA. This sample is part of a study of T cell repertoires in cytomegalovirus infection. Regarding the study as a whole: Ex vivo responses were dominated by HLA-C-restricted CMV-specific TCR beta clonotypes. Carriers of CMV and the relevant HLA type were discriminated by public TCR beta frequency.

TCRdb itself ran the reads through MiXCR, one entry per CDR3 protein. The sample shows around 570,000 distinct CDR3 sequences, roughly 42% of them seen only once. The specimen comprised cultured PBMCs, sampled from culture after CMV antigen stimulation. The origin of this receptor is a human donor in good health (CMV status not recorded). Some clones in this sample may be carry-over from other donors' samples. V is TRBV7-2 and J is TRBJ1-2; possibly TRBD1 for D (6 bases). The chain's CDR3 is CASSFSQGTNYGYTF. Written as DNA, the CDR3 is TGTGCCAGCAGCTTTAGTCAGGGGACTAACTATGGCTACACCTTC.